Shown below are 6 T cell receptor beta chains from a single sample sequenced in a study of blood T cells in healthy people across ages. Using a J-beta primer mix together with a sample-barcoded 5' primer, a second PCR was run for about 6 to 11 cycles. TCRdb processed the 5' RACE reads anew with MiXCR; each CDR3 protein has one entry. The table includes hundreds of thousands of distinct CDR3 sequences, approximately 49% detected once. Sequenced sample: blood. These receptors were taken from a woman in her sixties in good health.

The chain is built from TRBV6-6 and TRBJ2-4, with TRBD2 as a possible D gene (6 bases). TRBJ2-7 matches the DNA end more closely, so the J call is doubtful. Per the germline V gene, CDR1 is MNHNY and CDR2 is SVGAGI (reference sequence). There are 15 residues in the CDR3. The CDR3 bases are TGTGCCAGCACCGATGGGACTTTAGGAAGGTCCGAGCAGTACTTC. Translation: CASTDGTLGRSEQYF.

The chain recombines TRBV6-2 or TRBV6-3 with TRBJ1-2, with D hard to call. The V gene lost 7 bases and the J gene lost 4 bases, with 10 bases spanning the gap. The CDR3 length is 12 residues. CDR1 and CDR2 from the germline V gene are MNHEY and SVGEGT. CDR3: CASMAGSYGYTF. CDR3 DNA sequence: TGTGCCAGCATGGCGGGGTCCTATGGCTACACCTTC.

The chain recombines TRBV11-2 with TRBJ2-1; 8 bases are a match to TRBD2. The DNA end is a closer match to TRBJ2-7, so the J assignment may be wrong. Germline V gives CDR1 SGHAT, CDR2 FQNNGV. The CDR3 contains 17 residues. The CDR3 nucleotides read TGTGCCAGCAACCTAGGGGTAGCGGGATGGTCCTACAATGAGCAGTACTTC. Protein product: CASNLGVAGWSYNEQYF.

V gene TRBV15 combines with J gene TRBJ1-1; D not resolved. The germline V gene has CDR1 LNHNV and CDR2 YYDKDF (reference sequence). Deletions cut 0 bases from V and 6 bases from J, with 8 bases between. The CDR3 runs to 13 residues. The CDR3 protein is CATSRDIRAEAFF. The CDR3 coding sequence is TGTGCCACCAGCAGAGATATTAGGGCTGAAGCTTTCTTT.

In its sample, this clonotype was seen a few times. V is TRBV7-9 and J is TRBJ2-7; D unclear. Trimming took off 6 bases at V and 3 bases at J, with 9 bases between the two ends. This CDR3 has 12 amino acids. CDR1 and CDR2 from the germline V gene are SEHNR and FQNEAQ (reference sequence). The DNA of the CDR3 is TGTGCCAGCAGGGGTTCTGACTACGAGCAGTACTTC. Encoded protein: CASRGSDYEQYF. Full variable domain (rest looked up from reference TRBV7-9 and TRBJ2-7): DTGVSQNPRHKITKRGQNVTFRCDPISEHNRLYWYRQTLGQGPEFLTYFQNEAQLEKSRLLSDRFSAERPKGSFSTLEIQRTEQGDSAMYLCASRGSDYEQYFGPGTRLTVT.

V gene TRBV20-1 combines with J gene TRBJ2-5; 7 nucleotides line up with TRBD1. Germline V gives CDR1 DFQATT, CDR2 SNEGSKA (reference sequence). The CDR3 spans 15 residues. V shed 3 bases, J shed 11 bases, and the junction held 18 bases outside the gene matches. The CDR3 protein is CSASNPRQGYNEQYF. In nucleotides, the CDR3 is TGCAGTGCTAGCAATCCCCGACAGGGTTACAATGAGCAGTACTTC.